This TCR beta chain was obtained from a study of blood T cell repertoires in COVID-19. Study-level background: Samples came from the United States, Italy and Spain, spanning acute and convalescent COVID-19. PBMCs, B-cell-depleted T cells, or T cells were the source of the cDNA or gDNA that made up the material.

The CDR3 consists of 16 residues. Germline CDR1 is MNHEY and CDR2 is SVGAGI. Deletions cut 2 bases from V and 4 bases from J, with 17 bases between. Libraries were prepared by immunoSEQ multiplex PCR; TCRdb keeps only in-frame clonotypes and omits some of them. The sample holds about 130,000 clones, 75% to 90% seen once. Seattle patients were enrolled during active infection and followed longitudinally. This rearrangement joins TRBV6-5 to TRBJ1-2, with D possibly matching TRBD1 (5 bases). The sequence derives from a man between 60 and 75 years old with COVID-19, enrolled during active disease. Source material: peripheral blood. CDR3 sequence (DNA): TGTGCCAGCAGTTACGGGGAAGGGCCAGGGCGCTATGGCTACACCTTC. It codes for CASSYGEGPGRYGYTF.